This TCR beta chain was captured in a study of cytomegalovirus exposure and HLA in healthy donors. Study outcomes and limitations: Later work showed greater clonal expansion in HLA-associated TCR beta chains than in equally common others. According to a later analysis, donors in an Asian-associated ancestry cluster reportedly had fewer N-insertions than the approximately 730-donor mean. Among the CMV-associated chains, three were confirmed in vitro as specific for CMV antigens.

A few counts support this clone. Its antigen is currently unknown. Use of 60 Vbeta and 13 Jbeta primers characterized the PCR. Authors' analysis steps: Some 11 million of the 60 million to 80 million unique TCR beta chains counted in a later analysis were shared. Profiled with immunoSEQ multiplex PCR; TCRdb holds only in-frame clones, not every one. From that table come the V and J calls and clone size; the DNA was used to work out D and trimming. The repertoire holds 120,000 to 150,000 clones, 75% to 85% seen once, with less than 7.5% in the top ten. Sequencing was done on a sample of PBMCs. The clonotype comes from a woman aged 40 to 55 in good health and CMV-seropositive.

The CDR3 nucleotides are TGTGCCAGCAGAGACAGGGGTAATACAGGCGAGCAGTACTTC. This encodes CASRDRGNTGEQYF. J is TRBJ2-7 and V is TRBV11-3, with 8 bases fitting TRBD1. This CDR3 has 14 amino acids. V shed 6 bases and J 6 bases; nucleotides not matched to a gene: 10. From germline, CDR1 is SGHNT and CDR2 YENEEA. Full variable domain (outside the CDR3, taken from reference TRBV11-3 and TRBJ2-7): EAGVVQSPRYKIIEKKQPVAFWCNPISGHNTLYWYLQNLGQGPELLIRYENEEAVDDSQLPKDRFSAERLKGVDSTLKIQPAELGDSAVYLCASRDRGNTGEQYFGPGTRLTVT.